The T cell receptor (beta chain) under discussion was sequenced for a study of blood T cell repertoires in COVID-19. Clones were read by immunoSEQ multiplex PCR, and TCRdb kept only the in-frame ones, dropping some. Among about 140,000 clones listed, over 80% were seen once. Trimming cost V 1 base and J 6 bases, with 25 bases left between them. CDR3 length: 20 amino acids. Per germline, CDR1 MNHEY and CDR2 SMNVEV (reference sequence). Material for sequencing was peripheral blood. The chain has TRBV27 and TRBJ1-6, with D possibly matching TRBD1 (5 bases). The sequence derives from a man aged 25 to 40 with COVID-19, enrolled during active disease. The CDR3 is CASSLLGVDMQASFNSPLHF. The CDR3 coding sequence is TGTGCCAGCAGTTTATTGGGTGTGGACATGCAGGCTTCTTTTAATTCACCCCTCCACTTT.